The T cell receptor (beta chain) described here comes from a study of T-cell reconstitution after alpha-beta-depleted transplantation in children. J was trimmed by 2 bases and V by 7 bases; bases with no gene match: 8. CDR3 length equals 15 residues. This clonotype was picked up a small number of times. The antigen is undetermined. TCRbeta library preparation incorporated unique molecular identifiers. TCRdb fed the PCR reads into MiXCR, producing one record per CDR3 protein. The data show hundreds of thousands of distinct CDR3 sequences, approximately 24% seen once. The study's findings and limits: The origin of high day-60 TCRbeta diversity in some patients lay in surviving recipient T cells and thymic progenitors.

Sequenced here: PBMCs, mostly from graft donor cells, sampled 360 days after TCRalphabeta/CD19-depleted stem cell transplant. The receptor's source is a female patient aged 2-15 years who had a stem cell transplant for congenital amegakaryocytic thrombocytopenia, so the T cells may come from the graft donor. V and J are TRBV12-3 or TRBV12-4 and TRBJ1-1, with TRBD1 identical over 9 bases. CDR3 loop: CASNDDRGGNTEAFF. The CDR3 bases are TGTGCCAGCAACGACGACAGGGGGGGAAACACTGAAGCTTTCTTT.